The next 22 T cell receptor beta chains were all read from a single sample in a study of blood T cells in healthy people across ages (dated by TCRdb to between 2015 and 2016). Library prep was done by 5' RACE. Instrument used: Illumina HiSeq 2500. A second PCR of roughly 7 to 11 cycles was performed with a sample-barcoded 5' primer and a J-beta primer mix. The public reads were run again by TCRdb, first through fastp at Q25 and then through MiXCR, and only productive beta chains were kept. When rows share a CDR3 protein, they turn into one entry using the most common DNA and genes. The sample contains over 1,200,000 distinct CDR3 sequences, 55% to 75% of them found a single time. The ten most abundant clones make up under 8.5% of the sample. Sequenced input: blood. The receptors were sampled from a young man in good health.

The chain has TRBV27 and TRBJ2-1; D gene unclear. The CDR3 extends over 14 amino acids. V dropped 4 bases and J dropped 2 bases, with 9 bases sitting between them. CDR1 MNHEY and CDR2 SMNVEV come from the germline V gene (reference sequence). CDR3 sequence: CASSSCRTYNEQFF. For the CDR3, the DNA is TGTGCCAGCAGTTCTTGCAGAACCTACAATGAGCAGTTCTTC.

With regard to this clonotype: One junction end does not reproduce the germline sequence, and a read error may be involved. The J gene is TRBJ2-7, the V gene TRBV4-3; 11 nucleotides align to TRBD2. The CDR3 consists of 14 residues. CDR1 LGHNA and CDR2 YSLEER come from the germline V gene. CDR3 in DNA: TGTGCCAGCAGCCAAGTAGCGGGAGGGCGCGAGCAGTACTTC. Translated: CASSQVAGGREQYF.

V is TRBV20-1 and J is TRBJ1-1; D gene unclear. This CDR3 has 11 residues. Germline values: CDR1 DFQATT, CDR2 SNEGSKA (reference sequence). Deletions cut 6 bases from V and 4 bases from J, with 9 bases between. CDR3 coding DNA: TGCAGTGCCGTGCTCGGCACTGAAGCTTTCTTT. This codes for CSAVLGTEAFF.

The sample holds one count of this clonotype. The V call is TRBV2, the J call TRBJ1-5, with D maybe TRBD1 (5 bases). Trimming left V 6 bases short and J 6 bases short, with 15 bases between. Germline CDR1 is SNHLY and CDR2 is FYNNEI. The CDR3 runs to 14 residues. DNA of the CDR3: TGTGCCAGCAGCGGGACTTCGAGGGTTCAGCCCCAGCATTTT. This gives the protein CASSGTSRVQPQHF.

The chain combines TRBV29-1 with TRBJ2-3, with 8 bases fitting TRBD2. J was trimmed by 2 bases and V by 5 bases; bases with no gene match: 3. This CDR3 has 13 amino acids. Germline V gene data show CDR1 as SQVTM and CDR2 as ANQGSEA. Here the CDR3 DNA reads TGCAGCGTTCGGGGGGGCCTCACAGATACGCAGTATTTT. Translating gives CSVRGGLTDTQYF.

V and J are TRBV12-3 or TRBV12-4 and TRBJ2-1; D is ambiguous. CDR3 length: 14 residues. Deletions cut 1 base from V and 9 bases from J, with 13 bases between. The CDR3 sequence: CASSLGSLIGEQFF. In nucleotides, the CDR3 is TGTGCCAGCAGTTTAGGTAGTCTCATCGGTGAGCAGTTCTTC.

The CDR3, as DNA: TGTGCCATCAGTGAGTCGGTGCGGAATGGCTACACCTTC. Translated, it gives CAISESVRNGYTF. The V gene is TRBV10-3, the J gene TRBJ1-2; D unclear. V was pared by 0 bases and J by 6 bases, with 8 bases between. Germline CDR1 and CDR2: ENHRY and SYGVKD. This CDR3 has 13 residues.

This clonotype has just a few counts. At one end, the junction sequence differs from germline, possibly due to a read error. V and J are TRBV4-1 and TRBJ2-5, with 9 bases identical to TRBD1. From germline, CDR1 is MGHRA and CDR2 YSYEKL. CDR3 length: 16 amino acids. For the CDR3, the DNA is TGCGCCAGCAGTCAAGAAGGGGACAGGGTGTCGGAGACCCAGTACTTC. This translates into CASSQEGDRVSETQYF.

V is TRBV12-3 or TRBV12-4 and J is TRBJ2-2, with no clear D. V was clipped by 1 base and J by 5 bases, with 8 bases between them. The CDR3 runs to 14 residues. CDR3 nucleotides: TGTGCCAGCAGTTTAGGACTTAGGACCGGGGAGCTGTTTTTT. This gives the protein CASSLGLRTGELFF.

The chain carries TRBV6-1 and TRBJ2-3; D gene ambiguous. Trimming took off 2 bases at V and 6 bases at J, with 9 bases between the two ends. Germline V gives CDR1 MNHNS, CDR2 SASEGT. This CDR3 region has 13 residues. This CDR3 is CASSEMRMDTQYF. The CDR3 nucleotides read TGTGCCAGCAGTGAAATGAGGATGGATACGCAGTATTTT.

The V call is TRBV25-1, the J call TRBJ2-3; possibly TRBD1 for D (6 bases). Germline V lookup: CDR1 MGHDK, CDR2 SYGVNS. With 3 bases removed from V and 2 bases from J, the gap between germline ends came to 15 bases. This CDR3 is built from 16 residues. CDR3 loop: CASSDPTGKATDTQYF. Here the CDR3 DNA reads TGTGCCAGCAGTGATCCCACAGGGAAGGCCACAGATACGCAGTATTTT.

The chain links TRBV16 to TRBJ2-3, with a weak D call TRBD2 (6 bases). The CDR3 length is 17 residues. The germline V gene has CDR1 KGHSY and CDR2 FQNENV. Trimming cost V 4 bases and J 4 bases, with 21 bases left between them. The CDR3 nucleotides are TGTGCCAGCAGCCCTCGGGATAGCGGAGGCTTTTCAGATACGCAGTATTTT. Translated, it gives CASSPRDSGGFSDTQYF.

Of note for this clonotype: One junction end does not reproduce the germline sequence, and a read error may be involved. The J gene is TRBJ1-2, the V gene TRBV6-5; D gene uncertain. This CDR3 has 13 amino acids. Per the germline V gene, CDR1 is MNHEY and CDR2 is SVGAGI. The CDR3 loop reads CASSDSYLQGYTF. The DNA of the CDR3 is TGTGCCAGCAGTGACTCGTATCTGCAGGGCTACACCTTC.

The chain links TRBV25-1 to TRBJ2-4; D possibly matches TRBD1 or TRBD2 (6 bases each). The DNA end lines up better with TRBJ2-7; the J call may be wrong. Germline V gives CDR1 MGHDK, CDR2 SYGVNS. This CDR3 is 15 amino acids long. Written as DNA, the CDR3 is TGTGCCAGCAGTGAGACGGGGGCACATCCCTACGAGCAGTACTTC. Protein sequence: CASSETGAHPYEQYF.

This clonotype appeared a few times. The chain uses TRBV28 and TRBJ2-5; D perhaps matches TRBD1 (6 bases). The germline V and J ends were trimmed by 2 bases and 5 bases, with 15 bases remaining between them. From germline, CDR1 is MDHEN and CDR2 SYDVKM. The CDR3 runs to 15 residues. CDR3 DNA sequence: TGTGCCAGCAGTTTAATCTCCAGGGGATCGGAGACCCAGTACTTC. This encodes CASSLISRGSETQYF.

This sequence joins TRBV7-9 and TRBJ2-7; a possible D gene is TRBD2 (5 bases). TRBJ2-1 matches the DNA end more closely, so the J call is doubtful. This CDR3 region has 15 residues. Germline V gene sequence: CDR1 SEHNR, CDR2 FQNEAQ (reference sequence). In nucleotides, the CDR3 is TGTGCCAGCAGCCACCTGGCGGCTAGCTGGAATGAGCAGTTCTTC. Translating gives CASSHLAASWNEQFF.

The chain couples TRBV7-9 to TRBJ2-7; no clear D gene. The tail of the sequence fits TRBJ2-1 better, so the J call may be wrong. The germline gives CDR1 SEHNR, CDR2 FQNEAQ (reference sequence). This CDR3 is built from 13 residues. CDR3 in amino acids: CASSYTERPEQFF. Here the CDR3 DNA reads TGTGCCAGCAGCTACACGGAGCGTCCTGAGCAGTTCTTC.

The genes are TRBV6-2 or TRBV6-3 and TRBJ2-3; 10 positions match TRBD2. Germline assignment: CDR1 MNHEY and CDR2 SVGEGT. CDR3 length: 16 amino acids. Unmatched junction bases numbered 3, after V lost 2 bases and J lost 1 base. CDR3 sequence reads: CASSYGTSVGTDTQYF. The CDR3 DNA sequence: TGTGCCAGCAGTTACGGGACTAGCGTCGGCACAGATACGCAGTATTTT.

This clonotype was seen a handful of times. V gene TRBV4-3 combines with J gene TRBJ2-5; D unclear. Deletions cut 4 bases from V and 0 bases from J, with 9 bases between. The CDR3 sequence is 14 residues long. CDR1 is LGHNA, CDR2 YSLEER, per germline. CDR3: CASSLGPNQETQYF. The CDR3 nucleotides are TGCGCCAGCAGCCTCGGACCGAACCAAGAGACCCAGTACTTC.

The chain carries TRBV12-3 or TRBV12-4 and TRBJ2-6; D gene ambiguous. This CDR3 is 13 amino acids long. V lost 8 bases to trimming and J lost 3 bases, with 8 bases between them. In DNA, the CDR3 is TGTGCCAGCCAACCCTTTGGGGCCAACGTCCTGACTTTC. Translating it yields CASQPFGANVLTF.

This sequence joins TRBV3-1 and TRBJ2-2, with D possibly matching TRBD1 (5 bases). This CDR3 is built from 13 residues. Germline CDR1 and CDR2: LGHDT and YNNKEL (reference sequence). V lost 5 bases to trimming and J lost 4 bases, with 8 bases between them. The CDR3 region has the DNA TGTGCCAGCAGCGGCAGGGCCACCGGGGAGCTGTTTTTT. It encodes CASSGRATGELFF. Complete variable domain (other parts from reference TRBV3-1 and TRBJ2-2): DTAVSQTPKYLVTQMGNDKSIKCEQNLGHDTMYWYKQDSKKFLKIMFSYNNKELIINETVPNRFSPKSPDKAHLNLHINSLELGDSAVYFCASSGRATGELFFGEGSRLTVL.

This clonotype was recorded a few times. The chain recombines TRBV27 with TRBJ2-6; no firm D call. V lost 2 bases, J lost 0 bases, and 5 bases lay in between. The CDR3 length is 15 residues. The germline V gene encodes CDR1 MNHEY and CDR2 SMNVEV (reference sequence). CDR3 residues: CASSLDYSGANVLTF. In DNA, the CDR3 is TGTGCCAGCAGTTTAGATTACTCTGGGGCCAACGTCCTGACTTTC.